The source of this TCR beta chain is a study of blood T cells in healthy people across ages. Then a second PCR, running roughly 7 to 11 cycles, was carried out with a sample-barcoded 5' primer and a J-beta primer mix. TCRdb reanalysed the 5' RACE reads using MiXCR and keeps one entry per CDR3 protein. The sample yields hundreds of thousands of distinct CDR3 sequences, approximately 30% seen once. V was cut by 0 bases and J by 5 bases, with 7 bases left in between. The CDR3 length is 13 residues. CDR1 and CDR2 (germline): MNHNY, SVGAGI (reference sequence). The rearrangement joins TRBV6-6 to TRBJ2-5; D unclear. This TCR derives from a woman older than 75 in good health. Material: blood. DNA of the CDR3: TGTGCCAGCAGTTACTCCCCAGATGAGACCCAGTACTTC. Translating gives CASSYSPDETQYF.